These 8 T cell receptor beta chains came from one sample sequenced in a study of cytomegalovirus exposure and HLA in healthy donors. Method: immunoSEQ multiplex PCR; TCRdb's copy keeps in-frame clones and lacks some. Among approximately 160,000 clones listed, about 90% were seen once. The sample taken for sequencing was PBMCs. The receptors were gathered from a woman between 18 and 30 years old in good health and CMV-seropositive.

The chain recombines TRBV5-6 with TRBJ1-2, with TRBD1 identical over 8 bases. Trimming took 4 bases from V and 8 from J; bases not matched to a gene: 4. The CDR3 extends over 12 amino acids. The germline V gene encodes CDR1 SGHDT and CDR2 YYEEEE. CDR3 sequence: CASSQGARGYTF. The DNA of the CDR3 is TGTGCCAGCAGCCAGGGGGCGCGAGGCTACACCTTC. The full variable domain, with the rest looked up from reference TRBV5-6 and TRBJ1-2, is DAGVTQSPTHLIKTRGQQVTLRCSPKSGHDTVSWYQQALGQGPQFIFQYYEEEERQRGNFPDRFSGHQFPNYSSELNVNALLLGDSALYLCASSQGARGYTFGSGTRLTVV.

V usage is TRBV15 and J usage is TRBJ2-1, with 9 nucleotides matching TRBD2. Germline V gives CDR1 LNHNV, CDR2 YYDKDF (reference sequence). This CDR3 region has 15 residues. The J segment lost 3 bases and the V segment lost 1 base, leaving 1 base of the junction unmatched. CDR3 region: CATSRGSGGYNEQFF. In DNA form, the CDR3 reads TGTGCCACCAGCAGAGGTAGCGGGGGCTACAATGAGCAGTTCTTC.

The V gene is TRBV18, the J gene TRBJ2-6, with D possibly being TRBD1 (6 bases). The V end was cut by 6 bases, the J end by 2 bases, with 11 bases between. Germline CDR1 reads KGHSH; CDR2 reads LQKENI. This CDR3 region has 15 residues. The chain's CDR3 is CASSLTGPGANVLTF. CDR3 sequence (DNA): TGTGCCAGCTCGCTGACAGGCCCTGGGGCCAACGTCCTGACTTTC.

The chain is built from TRBV6-4 and TRBJ2-1, with 9 bases matching TRBD2. Looked up from germline, CDR1 is MRHNA and CDR2 is SNTAGT. This CDR3 region has 15 residues. V shed 3 bases and J 10 bases; nucleotides not matched to a gene: 10. CDR3 nucleotides: TGTGCCAGCAGTGATTCCGCGGGAGGGATGAGCGAGCAGTTCTTC. Translated: CASSDSAGGMSEQFF.

The rearrangement links TRBV6-6 to TRBJ1-2, with D perhaps TRBD1 (6 bases). Per the germline V gene, CDR1 is MNHNY and CDR2 is SVGAGI (reference sequence). V was pared by 7 bases and J by 8 bases, with 20 bases between. The CDR3 runs to 14 residues. This chain's CDR3 is CASTRERGGLGYTF. The CDR3 nucleotides are TGTGCCAGCACCCGAGAACGGGGGGGCCTAGGCTACACCTTC.

The rearrangement uses TRBV18 and TRBJ1-1; no clear D gene. CDR1 and CDR2 from the germline V gene are KGHSH and LQKENI. The CDR3 is made up of 11 amino acids. V was cut by 6 bases and J by 11 bases, with 13 bases left in between. The CDR3 coding sequence is TGTGCCAGCTCCCCGTCGTCCCGGGCTTTCTTT. This sequence encodes CASSPSSRAFF. Full variable domain (rest looked up from reference TRBV18 and TRBJ1-1): NAGVMQNPRHLVRRRGQEARLRCSPMKGHSHVYWYRQLPEEGLKFMVYLQKENIIDESGMPKERFSAEFPKEGPSILRIQQVVRGDSAAYFCASSPSSRAFFGQGTRLTVV.

V gene TRBV25-1 combines with J gene TRBJ1-2; weak D call: TRBD1 (6 bases). There are 13 residues in the CDR3. The germline CDR1 and CDR2 sequences are MGHDK and SYGVNS. Trimming stripped 1 base from V and 4 bases from J, with 7 bases between. The CDR3 coding sequence is TGTGCCAGCAGTGAATCAGGGGTCTATGGCTACACCTTC. Amino acid sequence: CASSESGVYGYTF.

This chain uses TRBV2 with TRBJ1-1; D is uncertain. Germline CDR1 reads SNHLY; CDR2 reads FYNNEI. The CDR3 sequence is 12 residues long. V shed 6 bases and J shed 4 bases, with 9 bases lying between them. In DNA, the CDR3 is TGTGCCAGCAGGGAGATGAGCACTGAAGCTTTCTTT. Its translation: CASREMSTEAFF.